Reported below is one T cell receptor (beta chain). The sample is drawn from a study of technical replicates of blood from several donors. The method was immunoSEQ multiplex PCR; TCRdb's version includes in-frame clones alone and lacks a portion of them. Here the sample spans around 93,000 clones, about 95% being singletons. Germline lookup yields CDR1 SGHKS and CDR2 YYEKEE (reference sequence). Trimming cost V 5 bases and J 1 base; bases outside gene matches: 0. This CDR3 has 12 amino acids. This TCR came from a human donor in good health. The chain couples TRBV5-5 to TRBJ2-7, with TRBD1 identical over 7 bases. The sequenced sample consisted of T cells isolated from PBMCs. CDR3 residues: CASRQGSYEQYF. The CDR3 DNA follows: TGTGCCAGCAGACAGGGGTCCTACGAGCAGTACTTC.